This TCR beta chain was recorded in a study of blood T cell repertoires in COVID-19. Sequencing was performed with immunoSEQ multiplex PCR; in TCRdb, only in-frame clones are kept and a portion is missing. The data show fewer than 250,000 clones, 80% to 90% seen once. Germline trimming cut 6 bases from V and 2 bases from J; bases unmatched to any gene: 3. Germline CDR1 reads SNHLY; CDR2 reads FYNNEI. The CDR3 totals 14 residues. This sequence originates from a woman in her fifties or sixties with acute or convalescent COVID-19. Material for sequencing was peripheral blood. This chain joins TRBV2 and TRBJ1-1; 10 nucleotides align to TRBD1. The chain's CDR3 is CASSPTGGNTEAFF. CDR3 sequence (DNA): TGTGCCAGCAGCCCGACAGGGGGCAACACTGAAGCTTTCTTT.